These 5 T cell receptor beta chains share one sample of origin, sequenced in a study of blood T cells in healthy people across ages. PCR was performed a second time for about 7 to 12 cycles using a sample-barcoded 5' primer and a J-beta primer mix. In TCRdb, the 5' RACE reads were re-called with MiXCR into one record per CDR3 protein. The sample contains about 650,000 distinct CDR3 sequences, roughly 32% of which appear only once. The specimen sequenced was blood. Receptor source: a woman aged 80 or over in good health.

This clonotype has more than one count but fewer than ten. CDR3: CSAARGGGHEDEQFF. The CDR3 DNA is TGCAGTGCTGCCCGAGGGGGGGGGCATGAGGATGAGCAGTTCTTC. V usage is TRBV20-1 and J usage is TRBJ2-1, with TRBD2 as a possible D gene (7 bases). CDR3 length: 15 residues. Germline V gene lookup returns CDR1 DFQATT and CDR2 SNEGSKA (reference sequence). V was clipped by 5 bases and J by 8 bases, with 22 bases between them.

This clonotype appeared many times. V gene TRBV7-2 combines with J gene TRBJ2-3; a weak D match, TRBD2 (7 bases). The V end lost 5 bases, the J end lost 6 bases, and 24 bases lay between the germline ends. CDR1 and CDR2 (germline): SGHTA, FQGNSA. The CDR3 extends over 17 amino acids. The CDR3 spells CASSPHPAGAHPDTQYF. CDR3 bases: TGTGCCAGCAGCCCTCACCCTGCGGGGGCCCATCCGGATACGCAGTATTTT. The full variable domain, in which reference TRBV7-2 and TRBJ2-3 provide the parts outside the CDR3, is GAGVSQSPSNKVTEKGKDVELRCDPISGHTALYWYRQSLGQGLEFLIYFQGNSAPDKSGLPSDRFSAERTGGSVSTLTIQRTQQEDSAVYLCASSPHPAGAHPDTQYFGPGTRLTVL.

This clonotype was seen only a few times. Given a much more abundant clone one base away, this may be a read error. This chain connects TRBV4-1 to TRBJ2-7, with D uncertain. Germline CDR1 reads MGHRA; CDR2 reads YSYEKL. The CDR3 is 18 residues long. CDR3 bases: TGCGCCAGCAGCCAAGCGATCCGATCTTTGGGCCTCTCCTGCGAGCAGTACTTC. Its protein product is CASSQAIRSLGLSCEQYF.

This clonotype was seen more than once but under ten times. The chain couples TRBV2 to TRBJ2-4; 7 nucleotides align to TRBD1. The germline gives CDR1 SNHLY, CDR2 FYNNEI. The trim removed 6 bases at V and 0 bases at J, leaving 5 bases unmatched. The CDR3 consists of 15 residues. The DNA for the CDR3 is TGTGCCAGCAGGAGGGACAGCCTAGCCAAAAACATTCAGTACTTC. This translates into CASRRDSLAKNIQYF.

There are a few counts of this clonotype. The gene calls are TRBV5-1 and TRBJ1-1; TRBD1 agrees at 8 bases. The junction had 8 bases not matched to a gene; V was cut back by 5 bases and J by 2 bases. Looked up from germline, CDR1 is SGHRS and CDR2 is YFSETQ. The CDR3 is made up of 15 amino acids. CDR3 in amino acids: CASSVGTGGNTEAFF. CDR3 DNA: TGCGCCAGCAGTGTTGGGACAGGCGGAAACACTGAAGCTTTCTTT.